A selection of T cell receptor beta chains follows, all from one sample in a study of T-cell memory formation after mild COVID-19. In TCRdb, the 5' RACE reads were re-called with MiXCR into one record per CDR3 protein. The sample shows more than 300,000 distinct CDR3 sequences, around 15% of them seen only once. Sequencing was performed on PBMCs or a T cell subset sorted from them (not recorded which). The receptors come from a man aged 18 to 30 who had mild COVID-19 (a few samples of this study predate the infection). Cell type and time point are not known. Both conserved end residues are part of each CDR3. Fields, in order: clone size, V gene, D gene, J gene, CDR3 DNA, CDR3 protein. D genes are given only for firm matches. Size values are once, few and many counts, or a class for expanded clones, and some rows have none.

-	TRBV11-2	-	TRBJ2-3	TGTGCCAGCACCTTTTCCCTTTACACTCCGCACCCCAGCCGGGATCAAAGCAGAGATACGCAGTATTTT	CASTFSLYTPHPSRDQSRDTQYF
few	TRBV7-8	-	TRBJ2-7	TGTGCCAGCAGCTTGGCGGTCAGGGACTACGAGCAGTACTTC	CASSLAVRDYEQYF
few	TRBV7-3	TRBD2	TRBJ2-3	TGTGCCAGCAGCTTGCGCTCTAGCGGGGAGGGAGATACGCAGTATTTT	CASSLRSSGEGDTQYF
few	TRBV7-9	-	TRBJ2-1	TGTGCCAGCAGCTTAGGCACAGGGAGGTATGAGCAGTTCTTC	CASSLGTGRYEQFF
few	TRBV15	-	TRBJ2-7	TGTGCCACCAGCAGAGATGGGGTTGGTAGCCGCGAGCAGTACTTC	CATSRDGVGSREQYF
few	TRBV11-2	-	TRBJ2-5	TGTGCCAGCAGCTTAGACTTTTACCAAGAGACCCAGTACTTC	CASSLDFYQETQYF
few	TRBV12-3/TRBV12-4	TRBD2	TRBJ2-3	TGTGCCAGCAGTTTAGAGGGACTAGCGGGGGGGCCTAAAGATACGCAGTATTTT	CASSLEGLAGGPKDTQYF
-	TRBV18	-	TRBJ2-2	TGTGCCAGCTCAGGGACGGAAAACCGTTGGAACACCGGGGAGCTGTTTTTT	CASSGTENRWNTGELFF
many	TRBV3-1	-	TRBJ1-6	TGTGCCAGCAGCCAAGGGGTCGGCTCACCCCTCCACTTT	CASSQGVGSPLHF
many	TRBV5-1	-	TRBJ2-1	TGCGCCAGCAGCTTGACAGGCAACAATGAGCAGTTCTTC	CASSLTGNNEQFF
many	TRBV5-1	TRBD1	TRBJ2-1	TGCGCCAGCAGCTGGACGACAGGGTACAATGAGCAGTTCTTC	CASSWTTGYNEQFF
few	TRBV18	TRBD2	TRBJ2-1	TGTGCCAGCTCACCACGACTAGCGGGGGGGCAGGCCTACAATGAGCAGTTCTTC	CASSPRLAGGQAYNEQFF